These 6 T cell receptor beta chains originate from one sample sequenced in a study of control samples from healthy donors and cancer patients. Repertoires were generated with immunoSEQ multiplex PCR, while TCRdb's copy carries only in-frame clones and drops some. The sample holds over 70,000 clones; 85% to 90% are singletons and the top ten take over 8.5%. The sample was PBMCs. These receptors were obtained from a woman aged 45-65 years with colorectal cancer.

This clone was seen only once. A read error may account for a junction end that differs from germline. The chain uses TRBV29-1 and TRBJ1-1; the match to TRBD1 covers 8 bases. This CDR3 is built from 14 residues. CDR1 SQVTM and CDR2 ANQGSEA come from the germline V gene. The CDR3 region has the DNA TGCAGCGCTGAAACCCGGACAGGGCTCACTGAAGCTTTCTTT. Translation gives CSAETRTGLTEAFF. The entire variable domain, with the rest obtained from reference TRBV29-1 and TRBJ1-1, is as follows: SAVISQKPSRDICQRGTSLTIQCQVDSQVTMMFWYRQQPGQSLTLIATANQGSEATYESGFVIDKFPISRPNLTFSTLTVSNMSPEDSSIYLCSAETRTGLTEAFFGQGTRLTVV.

V is TRBV28 and J is TRBJ1-2; 9 bases are a match to TRBD1. Unmatched junction bases numbered 10, after V lost 6 bases and J lost 8 bases. The CDR3 is made up of 14 amino acids. In germline, CDR1 is MDHEN, CDR2 SYDVKM. The CDR3 sequence is CASRRLGQGNGYTF. The CDR3 DNA follows: TGTGCCAGCAGGCGCTTGGGACAGGGTAACGGCTACACCTTC.

The chain couples TRBV19 to TRBJ1-1; D gene uncertain. The germline V and J ends were trimmed by 5 bases and 3 bases, with 13 bases remaining between them. CDR3 length: 14 residues. Germline assignment: CDR1 LNHDA and CDR2 SQIVND (reference sequence). The CDR3 here is CASSRDVFDTEAFF. Written as DNA, the CDR3 is TGTGCCAGTAGTCGGGATGTTTTCGACACTGAAGCTTTCTTT.

This sequence joins TRBV7-2 and TRBJ1-1, with no clear D. Trimming removed 2 bases from V and 7 bases from J, with 8 bases in between. Germline lookup yields CDR1 SGHTA and CDR2 FQGNSA. The CDR3 is 12 residues long. CDR3 sequence reads: CASSLSRFEAFF. CDR3 nucleotides: TGTGCCAGCAGCTTAAGTAGATTTGAAGCTTTCTTT.

The gene calls are TRBV2 and TRBJ2-3; 13 bases fit TRBD2. The germline V gene has CDR1 SNHLY and CDR2 FYNNEI. The CDR3 has 15 residues. J lost 7 bases, V lost 4 bases, and 5 bases had no gene match. CDR3 region: CASSALAGGPNTQYF. The CDR3 DNA reads TGTGCCAGCAGTGCACTAGCGGGGGGGCCGAATACGCAGTATTTT.

The chain is built from TRBV2 and TRBJ2-7; D call uncertain. Germline V gene lookup returns CDR1 SNHLY and CDR2 FYNNEI. The CDR3 is 13 amino acids. The V end was cut by 5 bases, the J end by 1 base, with 9 bases between. The CDR3 sequence: CASSFNPSYEQYV. CDR3 nucleotide sequence: TGTGCCAGCAGTTTTAACCCATCCTACGAGCAGTACGTC.